One TCR beta chain is described in this entry. The antigen is undetermined. The sample comes from a study of blood T cells in healthy people across ages. Study-wide results and limits: Observed TCR beta diversity showed a strong correlation with the percentage of naive T cells as measured by flow cytometry. Because sorting was not performed, PBMCs prevented conclusive naive versus antigen-experienced comparison.

A second about 7 to 11 cycle PCR used barcoded and J-beta primers. With 12 random nucleotides, a template-switch adaptor tagged each individual cDNA molecule. MiXCR, run by TCRdb on the 5' RACE reads, gives a single entry per CDR3 protein. The sample records about 1.5 million distinct CDR3 sequences, approximately 42% being singletons. Peripheral blood was drawn, roughly 10 milliliters per donor. V was cut by 1 base and J by 7 bases, with 8 bases left in between. In germline, CDR1 is LNHNV, CDR2 YYDKDF (reference sequence). CDR3 length equals 13 residues. Specimen: blood. This clonotype was obtained from a woman under 30 in good health. The chain couples TRBV15 to TRBJ2-1; D perhaps matches TRBD1 (5 bases). The CDR3 DNA is TGTGCCACCAGCAGAGGGCCAGGGAATGAGCAGTTCTTC. Translation gives CATSRGPGNEQFF.